These 18 T cell receptor beta chains originate from one sample sequenced in a study of molecular identifiers for immune sequencing clone quantification (dated by TCRdb to 2016 to 2019). The receptor library was made with PCR. For sequencing, an Illumina HiSeq 4000 was employed. TCRdb trimmed public reads at Q25 via fastp, called clones via MiXCR and kept in-frame beta chains. Rows are combined by CDR3 protein, so each entry shows the most common genes and DNA. Within this sample are about 640,000 distinct CDR3 sequences, with about 20% of them counted one time only. Roughly 0.83% of the sample goes to the ten largest clones. Specimen: naive CD8+ T cells from blood, with Jurkat cell RNA spiked in. The cell subset or site label for this specimen denotes: FACS-sorted CD8+CD4-CCR7+CD45RA+ naive T cells. All receptors come from a human donor in good health. Some libraries in this study had Jurkat cell RNA spiked in.

For this clonotype: A read error is possible here, since a much larger clone lies one base away. DNA of the CDR3: TGTGCCGGCAGCTTAGAGGGGGGGCTATTCTTC. It yields the protein CAGSLEGGLFF. The chain is built from TRBV7-6 and TRBJ2-1; TRBD2 might be the D (7 bases). Germline V lookup: CDR1 SGHVS, CDR2 FNYEAQ. The CDR3 loop spans 11 amino acids.

Concerning this clonotype itself: Given the absence of the conserved phenylalanine or tryptophan at the CDR3 end, a read error is likely. J is TRBJ1-1 and V is TRBV20-1; D not certain. CDR3 size: 16 residues. Trimming cost V 4 bases and J 0 bases, with 18 bases left between them. CDR1 is DFQATT and CDR2 is SNEGSKA in the germline V gene (reference sequence). The CDR3: CSATPTVDGMNTEAFL. The CDR3 nucleotides are TGCAGTGCTACCCCAACCGTGGATGGTATGAACACTGAAGCTTTCCTT.

This clonotype was observed many times. The CDR3 loop reads CASSPHPGGVNEQYF. The CDR3 coding sequence is TGTGCCAGCAGTCCTCATCCGGGGGGAGTAAACGAGCAGTACTTC. The gene calls are TRBV7-9 and TRBJ2-7, with 7 nucleotides matching TRBD2. Germline V lookup: CDR1 SEHNR, CDR2 FQNEAQ (reference sequence). This CDR3 region has 15 residues. V shed 6 bases and J 5 bases; nucleotides not matched to a gene: 13.

This clonotype was recorded a few times. The chain employs TRBV6-5 and TRBJ2-1; 10 bases align to TRBD2. The V gene end was trimmed by 9 bases and the J gene end by 0 bases; junction bases not matched to a gene: 14. The CDR3 length is 18 residues. The germline CDR1 and CDR2 sequences are MNHEY and SVGAGI. The CDR3 bases are TGTGCCAGTAACCCAGGGGGTAGCGGGGGGCCCTCCTACAATGAGCAGTTCTTC. Encoded protein: CASNPGGSGGPSYNEQFF.

On this clonotype itself: Given a much more abundant clone one base away, this may be a read error. V is TRBV7-9 and J is TRBJ2-5; D is undetermined. CDR1 SEHNR and CDR2 FQNEAQ come from the germline V gene (reference sequence). The germline V and J ends were trimmed by 2 bases and 5 bases, with 15 bases remaining between them. This CDR3 contains 15 residues. The CDR3 protein is CASSLYAALHETQYF. CDR3 coding DNA: TGTGCCAGCAGCTTATACGCGGCACTCCATGAGACCCAGTACTTC.

For this clonotype: The CDR3 does not end in the conserved phenylalanine or tryptophan, so this is likely a read error. The V call is TRBV4-1, the J call TRBJ1-5; D gene uncertain. Germline V gene lookup returns CDR1 MGHRA and CDR2 YSYEKL. The CDR3 runs to 15 residues. The V gene lost 1 base and the J gene lost 0 bases, with 7 bases spanning the gap. The CDR3 sequence: CASSQVRDSNQPQHS. The CDR3 coding sequence is TGCGCCAGCAGCCAAGTGAGGGATAGCAATCAGCCCCAGCATTCT.

There are many counts of this clonotype. This chain joins TRBV21-1 and TRBJ2-1; TRBD2, as called in the table, went unchecked against the DNA. TRBV21-1 is termed a pseudogene. The CDR3 extends over 15 amino acids. The CDR3 region has the DNA TGTGCCAGCAGCCCTGGGACAACGGGATACAATGAGCAGTTCTTC. Its protein product is CASSPGTTGYNEQFF.

The chain has TRBV11-3 and TRBJ2-1, with 13 nucleotides matching TRBD2. The CDR3 extends over 16 amino acids. CDR1 is SGHNT and CDR2 is YENEEA in the germline V gene. V lost 5 bases, J lost 15 bases, and 16 bases stayed unmatched. CDR3: CASSPPLAGGPFRLFF. In DNA, the CDR3 is TGTGCCAGCAGCCCGCCACTAGCGGGGGGGCCTTTTCGGCTGTTCTTC.

This clonotype was picked up many times. The rearrangement joins TRBV9 to TRBJ1-1; D ambiguous. CDR3 length equals 13 residues. Germline-derived CDR1 and CDR2 are SGDLS and YYNGEE. The germline V and J ends were trimmed by 0 bases and 4 bases, with 7 bases remaining between them. CDR3 protein: CASSVGYSTEAFF. CDR3 in DNA: TGTGCCAGCAGCGTAGGGTATAGCACTGAAGCTTTCTTT.

This clonotype came up a few times. The V call is TRBV27, the J call TRBJ2-1; TRBD2 matches at 10 bases. Germline V gene data show CDR1 as MNHEY and CDR2 as SMNVEV (reference sequence). Losses at the gene ends were 7 bases for V and 9 bases for J; bases not matched to a gene: 12. The CDR3 totals 15 residues. Written as DNA, the CDR3 is TGTGCCAGCACCGTATTAGCGGGGGGATTCGGTGAGCAGTTCTTC. Translated: CASTVLAGGFGEQFF.

Points on this clonotype: Since a much larger clone is just one base distant, this may be a read error. The chain couples TRBV9 to TRBJ2-2; D might be TRBD2 (5 bases). Looked up from germline, CDR1 is SGDLS and CDR2 is YYNGEE. The CDR3 runs 15 residues. CDR3 nucleotides: TGTGCCAGCAGCGTAGCTAGGGAGAACACCGGGGAGCTGTCTTTT. It translates to CASSVARENTGELSF.

For this clonotype: It differs at one base from a far larger clone, so likely a read error. CDR3 amino acids: CASSTEGNTEAFF. CDR3 bases: TGTGCCAGCAGCACAGAGGGCAACACTGAAGCTTTCTTT. This sequence joins TRBV2 and TRBJ1-1; D not certain. Per germline, CDR1 SNHLY and CDR2 FYNNEI. This CDR3 is built from 13 residues. The V and J ends lost 6 bases and 2 bases respectively, with 10 bases between them.

Many counts were recorded for this clonotype. V gene TRBV4-1 combines with J gene TRBJ2-1; D is uncertain. The V end lost 0 bases, the J end lost 9 bases, and 9 bases lay between the germline ends. The CDR3 has 13 residues. Looked up from germline, CDR1 is MGHRA and CDR2 is YSYEKL. The CDR3 coding sequence is TGCGCCAGCAGCCAAGACGGCGCGGCTGAGCAGTTCTTC. Translating it yields CASSQDGAAEQFF.

In this sample, this clonotype turned up many times. The chain couples TRBV14 to TRBJ2-7; D not resolved. The CDR3 sequence is 13 residues long. The V end was cut by 10 bases, the J end by 2 bases, with 15 bases between. Germline lookup yields CDR1 SGHDN and CDR2 FVKESK. The CDR3 DNA reads TGTGCCACCTCCTCGGCGGCCACCTACGAGCAGTACTTC. Amino acid sequence: CATSSAATYEQYF.

With respect to this clonotype: The junction departs from the called germline gene at one end, perhaps through a read error. This chain uses TRBV29-1 with TRBJ2-7; D is perhaps TRBD2 (6 bases). Germline values: CDR1 SQVTM, CDR2 ANQGSEA. This CDR3 spans 12 amino acids. The CDR3, as DNA: TGCAGCGTTGGGGACTGGGGGGACGAGCGGTACTTC. Residues: CSVGDWGDERYF.

This clonotype was recorded a few times. The V gene is TRBV4-1, the J gene TRBJ2-7, with TRBD1 identical over 7 bases. The ends lost 1 base at V and 2 bases at J; junction bases unmatched: 5. Germline CDR1 reads MGHRA; CDR2 reads YSYEKL. The CDR3 covers 15 residues. The CDR3 spells CASSQVTGVAYEQYF. In nucleotides, the CDR3 is TGCGCCAGCAGCCAAGTAACAGGGGTGGCCTACGAGCAGTACTTC.

Note on this clonotype: This clone may be a read error of a much larger clone one base away. The chain carries TRBV7-6 and TRBJ1-3; D call uncertain. V was clipped by 7 bases and J by 6 bases, with 16 bases between them. The CDR3 is 14 amino acids. CDR1 SGHVS and CDR2 FNYEAQ come from the germline V gene. CDR3 protein: CASTRWDSENTIYF. CDR3 DNA: TGTGCCAGCACCAGGTGGGATTCAGAAAACACCATATATTTT.

The table lists this clonotype with a few counts. The CDR3: CATSGTSGQVNNQPQHF. The CDR3 bases are TGTGCCACCAGTGGGACCTCTGGACAGGTGAACAATCAGCCCCAGCATTTT. The V and J genes are TRBV24-1 and TRBJ1-5; 7 bases map to TRBD1. Germline CDR1 reads KGHDR; CDR2 reads SFDVKD. V trimming: 5 bases; J trimming: 3 bases; junction bases outside the gene matches: 12. There are 17 residues in the CDR3.